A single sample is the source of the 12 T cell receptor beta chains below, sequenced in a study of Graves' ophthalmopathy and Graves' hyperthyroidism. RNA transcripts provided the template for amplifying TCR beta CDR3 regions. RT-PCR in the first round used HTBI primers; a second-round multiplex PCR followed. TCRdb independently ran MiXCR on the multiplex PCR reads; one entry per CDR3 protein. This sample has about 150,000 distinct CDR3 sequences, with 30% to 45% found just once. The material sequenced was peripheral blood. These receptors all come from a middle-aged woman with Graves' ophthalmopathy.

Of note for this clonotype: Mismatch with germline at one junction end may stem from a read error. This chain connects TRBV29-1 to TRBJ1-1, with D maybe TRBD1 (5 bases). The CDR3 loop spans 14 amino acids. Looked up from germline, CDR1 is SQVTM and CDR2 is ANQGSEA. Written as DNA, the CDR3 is TGCAGCGCCCAAGGCCCCAGGGAAAGGGGTGAAGCTTCCTTT. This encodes CSAQGPRERGEASF.

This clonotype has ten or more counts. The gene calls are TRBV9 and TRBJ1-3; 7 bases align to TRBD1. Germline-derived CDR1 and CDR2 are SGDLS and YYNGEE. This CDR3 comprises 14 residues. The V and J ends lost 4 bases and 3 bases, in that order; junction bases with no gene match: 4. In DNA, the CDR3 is TGTGCCAGCAGCCAACACAGGGGTGGAAACACCATATATTTT. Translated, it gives CASSQHRGGNTIYF.

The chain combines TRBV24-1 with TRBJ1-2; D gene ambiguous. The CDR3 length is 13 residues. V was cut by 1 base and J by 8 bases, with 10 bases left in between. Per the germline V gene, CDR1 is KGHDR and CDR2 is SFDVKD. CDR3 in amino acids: CATSDFLGYGYTF. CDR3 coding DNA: TGTGCCACCAGTGATTTTCTGGGATACGGCTACACCTTC.

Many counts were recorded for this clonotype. CDR3 sequence (DNA): TGTGCCAGCACCTCAGACAAACAAGAGACCCAGTACTTC. This encodes CASTSDKQETQYF. The gene calls are TRBV12-3 or TRBV12-4 and TRBJ2-5; D remains unclear. V was cut by 7 bases and J by 2 bases, with 11 bases left in between. The CDR3 consists of 13 residues.

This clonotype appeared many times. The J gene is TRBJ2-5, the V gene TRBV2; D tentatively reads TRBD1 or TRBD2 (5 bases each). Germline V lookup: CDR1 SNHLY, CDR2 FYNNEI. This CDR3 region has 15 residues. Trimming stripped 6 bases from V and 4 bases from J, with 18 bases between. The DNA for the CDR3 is TGTGCCAGCAGACCGAACGATATTGGGGGAGAGACCCAGTACTTC. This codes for CASRPNDIGGETQYF. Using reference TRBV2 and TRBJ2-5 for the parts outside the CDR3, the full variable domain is EPEVTQTPSHQVTQMGQEVILRCVPISNHLYFYWYRQILGQKVEFLVSFYNNEISEKSEIFDDQFSVERPDGSNFTLKIRSTKLEDSAMYFCASRPNDIGGETQYFGPGTRLLVL.

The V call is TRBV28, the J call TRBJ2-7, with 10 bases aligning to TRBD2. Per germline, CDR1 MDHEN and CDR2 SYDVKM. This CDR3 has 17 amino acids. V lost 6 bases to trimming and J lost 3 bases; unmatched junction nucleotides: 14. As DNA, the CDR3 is TGTGCCAGCAGCCTTAGCGGGAGGAACACCGGGGGCTACGAGCAGTACTTC. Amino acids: CASSLSGRNTGGYEQYF.

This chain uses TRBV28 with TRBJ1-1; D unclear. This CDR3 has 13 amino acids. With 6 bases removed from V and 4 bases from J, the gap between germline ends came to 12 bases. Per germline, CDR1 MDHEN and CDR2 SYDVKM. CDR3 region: CASSQYMSTEAFF. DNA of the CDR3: TGTGCCAGCAGCCAATACATGAGCACTGAAGCTTTCTTT.

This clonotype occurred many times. The CDR3 DNA is TGTGCCAGCAGCCGCCTGGGGACTAGACGGACCGGGGAGCTGTTTTTT. It yields the protein CASSRLGTRRTGELFF. This rearrangement joins TRBV6-1 to TRBJ2-2; 8 bases line up with TRBD2. CDR3 size: 16 residues. V shed 6 bases and J 5 bases; nucleotides not matched to a gene: 11. Germline V gives CDR1 MNHNS, CDR2 SASEGT.

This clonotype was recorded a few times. The CDR3 spells CASSLRVRGQGGELFF. The CDR3 DNA reads as TGTGCCAGCAGCTTACGCGTCAGGGGGCAGGGCGGGGAGCTGTTTTTT. This chain connects TRBV7-2 to TRBJ2-2, with TRBD1 identical over 8 bases. The germline gives CDR1 SGHTA, CDR2 FQGNSA. V gave up 2 bases and J gave up 7 bases; unmatched junction bases: 9. The CDR3 runs 16 residues. Full variable domain (rest looked up from reference TRBV7-2 and TRBJ2-2): GAGVSQSPSNKVTEKGKDVELRCDPISGHTALYWYRQSLGQGLEFLIYFQGNSAPDKSGLPSDRFSAERTGGSVSTLTIQRTQQEDSAVYLCASSLRVRGQGGELFFGEGSRLTVL.

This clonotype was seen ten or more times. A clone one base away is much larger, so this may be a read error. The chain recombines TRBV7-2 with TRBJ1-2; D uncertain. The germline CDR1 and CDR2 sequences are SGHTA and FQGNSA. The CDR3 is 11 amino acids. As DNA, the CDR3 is TGTGCCAGCAGCGCGGTGAGAGGCTACGCCTTC. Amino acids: CASSAVRGYAF.

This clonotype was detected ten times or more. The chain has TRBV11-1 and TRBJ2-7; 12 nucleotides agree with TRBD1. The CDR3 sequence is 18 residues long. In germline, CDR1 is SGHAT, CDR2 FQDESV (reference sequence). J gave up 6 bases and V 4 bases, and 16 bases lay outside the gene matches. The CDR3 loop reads CASSSGQGATFLPGEQYF. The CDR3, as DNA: TGTGCCAGCAGCTCGGGACAGGGGGCGACTTTTTTACCGGGCGAGCAGTACTTC. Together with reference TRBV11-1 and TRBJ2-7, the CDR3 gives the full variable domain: EAEVAQSPRYKITEKSQAVAFWCDPISGHATLYWYRQILGQGPELLVQFQDESVVDDSQLPKDRFSAERLKGVDSTLKIQPAELGDSAMYLCASSSGQGATFLPGEQYFGPGTRLTVT.

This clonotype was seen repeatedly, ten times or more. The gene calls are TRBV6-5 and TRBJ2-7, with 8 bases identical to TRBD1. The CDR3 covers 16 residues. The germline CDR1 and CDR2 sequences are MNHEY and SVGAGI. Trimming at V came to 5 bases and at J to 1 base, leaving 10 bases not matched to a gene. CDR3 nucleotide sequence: TGTGCCAGCAGTACCACGACAGGGGCTTTTTCCTACGAGCAGTACTTC. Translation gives CASSTTTGAFSYEQYF.